This T cell receptor (beta chain) was observed in a study of OX40 agonist ivuxolimab in advanced cancers. The repertoire was sequenced with immunoSEQ multiplex PCR; TCRdb's copy has only in-frame clones and lacks some. The repertoire holds 65,000 to 90,000 clones, with about 89% as singletons. Germline loops: CDR1 SEHNR, CDR2 FQNEAQ (reference sequence). The CDR3 is made up of 15 amino acids. V gave up 2 bases and J gave up 0 bases, with 8 bases separating them. V usage is TRBV7-9 and J usage is TRBJ1-3, with D uncertain. The sample in question was CD4+ or CD8+ T cells sorted from blood, obtained in a trial of the OX40 agonist ivuxolimab. The source is an adult with an advanced solid tumor such as melanoma, head and neck, liver or kidney cancer. This CDR3 reads CASSLTGASGNTIYF. Written as DNA, the CDR3 is TGTGCCAGCAGCTTAACGGGAGCCTCTGGAAACACCATATATTTT.